What follows describes a single T cell receptor beta chain. The antigen is unknown. This specimen comes from a study of STAT5B mutations in CD4+ large granular lymphocyte leukemia. Study-wide results and limits: Patient CD4-sorted repertoires stayed more clonal than healthy ones after leukemic-clone removal. TRBV06-family usage was enriched in top patient clones (8/27) versus controls (2/35).

Looked up from germline, CDR1 is SQVTM and CDR2 is ANQGSEA. The CDR3 length is 13 residues. V lost 5 bases and J lost 6, with 15 bases in between. Only in-frame clones appear in the TCRdb table, and some are missing; sequencing was by immunoSEQ multiplex PCR. The profile shows some 45,000 clones, about 86% of them singletons. The receptor comes from a human donor in good health. The V and J genes are TRBV29-1 and TRBJ2-3; perhaps TRBD1 as D (6 bases). Specimen: CD4+ T cells from blood buffy coats. In nucleotides, the CDR3 is TGCAGCGTTCGGGCAGGGGTATGGGATACGCAGTATTTT. This codes for CSVRAGVWDTQYF.